These 7 T cell receptor beta chains were all obtained from the same sample, sequenced in a study of T cells expressing NK-cell markers. TCRdb reprocessed the 5' RACE reads; each CDR3 protein has one entry and no DNA is given. The sample table sets out fewer than 400,000 distinct CDR3 sequences. Source material: blood T cells: a sorted CD56 or NKG2C T cell subset, CD4+ or CD8+ T cells, or bulk PBMC T cells (not recorded which). These receptor sequences come from a man between 18 and 69 years old in good health.

This chain links TRBV20-1 with TRBJ2-2; TCRdb's assignment of TRBD2 cannot be checked, as there is no DNA. The CDR3 consists of 14 residues. Germline V gives CDR1 DFQATT, CDR2 SNEGSKA (reference sequence). The CDR3 protein is CSAVLGTSVGELFF.

The genes are TRBV6-6 and TRBJ2-7; without DNA, the TCRdb call of TRBD2 cannot be checked. Germline CDR1 is MNHNY and CDR2 is SVGAGI (reference sequence). The CDR3 runs 13 residues. The CDR3 protein is CASRDGPAYEQYF.

V usage is TRBV24-1 and J usage is TRBJ2-2. The germline V gene encodes CDR1 KGHDR and CDR2 SFDVKD. The CDR3 totals 16 residues. The CDR3 region is CATSVPGVESTGELFF.

The chain carries TRBV6-2 or TRBV6-3 and TRBJ2-7; absent DNA, TCRdb's TRBD1 call cannot be checked. CDR1 MNHEY and CDR2 SVGEGT come from the germline V gene. The CDR3 is 15 residues long. The CDR3 sequence: CASRATGEGSYEQYF.

This rearrangement joins TRBV28 to TRBJ2-6. This CDR3 comprises 14 residues. The germline V gene has CDR1 MDHEN and CDR2 SYDVKM. The CDR3 sequence: CASNQGAGANVLTF.

The J gene is TRBJ2-7, the V gene TRBV25-1; TCRdb indicates TRBD1, and absent DNA this call remains unverified. This CDR3 is built from 16 residues. The germline V gene has CDR1 MGHDK and CDR2 SYGVNS. The CDR3 loop is CASSDSGAVLGYEQYF.

The J gene is TRBJ1-1, the V gene TRBV9. The CDR3 extends over 13 amino acids. Germline assignment: CDR1 SGDLS and CDR2 YYNGEE. CDR3 loop: CASSTKSNTEAFF.